Given below is one T cell receptor (beta chain) in context. Its target is unknown. The germline V gene encodes CDR1 SGDLS and CDR2 YYNGEE. This CDR3 has 17 residues. Trimming cost V 2 bases and J 5 bases; bases outside gene matches: 7. PCR employed 60 Vbeta and 13 Jbeta primers. Sequenced by immunoSEQ multiplex PCR; TCRdb stores in-frame clones only, minus some. Listed are about 96,000 clones; 3% to 4% falls within the top ten. These data are taken from a study of cytomegalovirus exposure and HLA in healthy donors. About the research overall: An earlier analysis found 100 million or so unique TCR beta sequences from approximately 170 million T cells.

Study-wide results and caveats: CMV antigen specificity was confirmed in vitro for three CMV-associated chains. Most TCR sequences were rare, but some public TCRs occurred in many donors.

The gene calls are TRBV9 and TRBJ2-3, with TRBD2 identical over 14 bases. Sample: PBMCs. This sequence was found in a woman under 40 in good health and CMV-seronegative. CDR3 protein: CASSVSGLAGVKDTQYF. The CDR3 coding sequence is TGTGCCAGCAGCGTCTCGGGACTAGCGGGAGTAAAAGATACGCAGTATTTT.